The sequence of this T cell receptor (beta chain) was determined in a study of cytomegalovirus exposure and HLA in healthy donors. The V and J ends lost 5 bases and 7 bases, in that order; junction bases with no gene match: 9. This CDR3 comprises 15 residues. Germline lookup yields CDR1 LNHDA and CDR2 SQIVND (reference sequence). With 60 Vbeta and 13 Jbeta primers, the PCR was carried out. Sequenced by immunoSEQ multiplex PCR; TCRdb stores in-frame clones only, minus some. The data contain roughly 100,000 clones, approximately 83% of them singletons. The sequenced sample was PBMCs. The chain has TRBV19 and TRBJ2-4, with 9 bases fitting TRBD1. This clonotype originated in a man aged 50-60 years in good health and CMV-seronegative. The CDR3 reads CASSARDRVTNIQYF. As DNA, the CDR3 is TGTGCCAGTAGTGCGCGGGACAGGGTAACGAACATTCAGTACTTC.